The T cell receptor (beta chain) described here comes from a study of graft-versus-host responses after intestinal transplantation. About this clone itself: The antigen remains unidentified.

Profiled with immunoSEQ multiplex PCR; TCRdb holds only in-frame clones, not every one. Among about 78,000 clones listed, around 86% were seen once. Here the sequenced sample was unstimulated CD8+ T cells sorted from spleen or lymph node cells, taken before transplant. The receptor was derived from a human donor who was the organ donor for an intestinal transplant.

CDR3 DNA sequence: TGTGCCAGCAGTTACTCGTTGGGGAATGAGCAGTTCTTC. Amino acids: CASSYSLGNEQFF. The chain is built from TRBV6-5 and TRBJ2-1; D unclear. Trimming stripped 0 bases from V and 7 bases from J, with 7 bases between. This CDR3 is 13 amino acids long. CDR1 and CDR2 from the germline V gene are MNHEY and SVGAGI.